This T cell receptor (beta chain) derives from a study of T cell clusters in autoimmune cytopenias. TRB amplification used approximately 250 ng of peripheral blood genomic DNA. This CDR3 region has 11 residues. TRB was amplified by touch-down multiplex PCR, primer pools A and B combined. One entry per CDR3 protein, without DNA, is what TCRdb gives after re-calling the multiplex PCR reads. The table lists under 7,000 distinct CDR3 sequences. These data also formed part of another study, on T cell repertoires in aging, cancer and after chemotherapy.

J is TRBJ1-1 and V is TRBV12-3 or TRBV12-4. The receptor's source is a human donor in good health. Sequences were obtained from peripheral blood. CDR3 amino acids: CASRSLVEAFF.